This TCR beta chain was sequenced during a study of blood T cells in healthy people across ages. This clonotype was counted ten times or more. The CDR3 length is 12 residues. Germline loops: CDR1 KGHDR, CDR2 SFDVKD. Trimming removed 4 bases from V and 0 bases from J, with 2 bases in between. Primed by a sample-barcoded 5' primer and a J-beta primer mix, a second PCR proceeded for about 7 to 12 cycles. TCRdb re-derived calls from the 5' RACE reads in MiXCR, one entry per CDR3 protein. The sample carries some 1,000,000 distinct CDR3 sequences, about 23% recorded once. Separately, the same data were catalogued under a study of T cells of mothers and their children.

The receptor was derived from a girl aged 2-10 years in good health. This rearrangement joins TRBV24-1 to TRBJ1-1; D not resolved. The source material was blood. CDR3 amino acids: CATSDLNTEAFF. The CDR3, as DNA: TGTGCCACCAGTGACCTGAACACTGAAGCTTTCTTT.